Each of the 16 T cell receptor beta chains below was sequenced from the same sample in a study of blood T cell repertoires in COVID-19. Produced via immunoSEQ multiplex PCR; TCRdb's table is partial and in-frame only. Of some 180,000 clones in the sample, approximately 82% were seen once. Source material: PBMCs or T cells enriched from blood (not recorded which). Source of these receptors: an older woman with acute COVID-19.

V gene TRBV18 combines with J gene TRBJ2-6; no clear D. The CDR3 covers 15 residues. CDR1 KGHSH and CDR2 LQKENI come from the germline V gene. The germline V and J ends were trimmed by 5 bases and 1 base, with 9 bases remaining between them. The CDR3 is CASSSSNSGANVLTF. The CDR3 DNA is TGTGCCAGCTCATCATCCAATTCTGGGGCCAACGTCCTGACTTTC.

V usage is TRBV7-2 and J usage is TRBJ2-5; D is uncertain. The V gene's germline CDR1 is SGHTA and CDR2 FQGNSA. Trimming left V 5 bases short and J 4 bases short, with 11 bases between. This CDR3 has 13 amino acids. CDR3: CASSRSDRETQYF. In DNA, the CDR3 is TGTGCCAGCAGCCGGAGCGACCGAGAGACCCAGTACTTC.

The chain recombines TRBV5-1 with TRBJ2-3; D might be TRBD1 (7 bases). The CDR3 spans 16 residues. CDR1 and CDR2 from the germline V gene are SGHRS and YFSETQ. The V gene lost 0 bases and the J gene lost 1 base, with 12 bases spanning the gap. CDR3 residues: CASSLAQGGGTDTQYF. CDR3 coding DNA: TGCGCCAGCAGCTTGGCCCAGGGGGGCGGCACAGATACGCAGTATTTT.

This chain connects TRBV30 to TRBJ2-2; D gene uncertain. CDR1 is GTSNPN, CDR2 SVGIG, per germline (reference sequence). V lost 3 bases and J lost 6, with 5 bases in between. CDR3 length: 11 residues. For the CDR3, the DNA is TGTGCCTGGAGCTATGCCGGGGAGCTGTTTTTT. Translation: CAWSYAGELFF.

The chain's CDR3 is CASSELTSGLNNEQFF. Written as DNA, the CDR3 is TGTGCCAGCAGTGAATTAACTAGCGGGTTGAACAATGAGCAGTTCTTC. The chain has TRBV25-1 and TRBJ2-1, with 9 bases identical to TRBD2. J was trimmed by 5 bases and V by 1 base; bases with no gene match: 6. CDR1 and CDR2 from the germline V gene are MGHDK and SYGVNS. The CDR3 loop spans 16 amino acids.

This clone was picked up a small number of times. The genes are TRBV20-1 and TRBJ2-3; 14 nucleotides line up with TRBD2. Germline loops: CDR1 DFQATT, CDR2 SNEGSKA (reference sequence). After removal of 3 bases from V and 3 bases from J, the junction contained 8 bases not matched to a gene. The CDR3 is made up of 17 amino acids. The DNA of the CDR3 is TGCAGTGCTAGTAGACTAGCGGGAGGGATGGTTACAGATACGCAGTATTTT. Translation gives CSASRLAGGMVTDTQYF.

The chain joins TRBV19 to TRBJ2-3; TRBD1 aligns across 8 bases. Germline V lookup: CDR1 LNHDA, CDR2 SQIVND (reference sequence). The CDR3 totals 15 residues. The V gene end was trimmed by 6 bases and the J gene end by 2 bases; junction bases not matched to a gene: 7. The DNA of the CDR3 is TGTGCCAGTAGGGCGGGACAGGAGAACACAGATACGCAGTATTTT. It yields the protein CASRAGQENTDTQYF.

CDR3 nucleotide sequence: TGCGCCAGCAGCGTGACAGGACACCTTTACGAGCAGTACTTC. This sequence encodes CASSVTGHLYEQYF. The V gene is TRBV5-1, the J gene TRBJ2-7, with D maybe TRBD1 (6 bases). Germline CDR1 is SGHRS and CDR2 is YFSETQ. V lost 4 bases and J 4 bases, leaving 15 bases between the germline ends. The CDR3 contains 14 residues. The whole variable domain, remainder taken from reference TRBV5-1 and TRBJ2-7, is KAGVTQTPRYLIKTRGQQVTLSCSPISGHRSVSWYQQTPGQGLQFLFEYFSETQRNKGNFPGRFSGRQFSNSRSEMNVSTLELGDSALYLCASSVTGHLYEQYFGPGTRLTVT.

This chain connects TRBV7-9 to TRBJ1-5, with a weak D call TRBD1 (6 bases). Trimming cost V 5 bases and J 0 bases, with 11 bases left between them. The germline gives CDR1 SEHNR, CDR2 FQNEAQ (reference sequence). This CDR3 region has 15 residues. The CDR3 coding sequence is TGTGCCAGCAGCGGGGGGGCGTTTAGCAATCAGCCCCAGCATTTT. Translation gives CASSGGAFSNQPQHF.

The rearrangement links TRBV7-9 to TRBJ2-2, with D possibly being TRBD1 (6 bases). Trimming took 4 bases from V and 6 from J, leaving 27 bases between them. Germline V CDR1 and CDR2: SEHNR, FQNEAQ (reference sequence). The CDR3 is 19 residues long. This CDR3 reads CASSYMRGRGNLGSGELFF. The CDR3, as DNA: TGTGCCAGCAGCTACATGAGGGGCAGGGGAAACCTCGGGTCCGGGGAGCTGTTTTTT.

This chain links TRBV4-3 with TRBJ1-2, with D possibly TRBD1 on 6 matching bases. V was pared by 1 base and J by 4 bases, with 13 bases between. In germline, CDR1 is LGHNA, CDR2 YSLEER. This CDR3 comprises 15 residues. CDR3 protein: CASSQGSGVSYGYTF. The CDR3 DNA reads as TGCGCCAGCAGCCAAGGTTCAGGGGTGTCCTATGGCTACACCTTC.

The chain links TRBV4-1 to TRBJ1-2; D is undetermined. CDR3 length: 16 amino acids. The germline V gene has CDR1 MGHRA and CDR2 YSYEKL. V lost 3 bases and J lost 8, with 22 bases in between. The CDR3 DNA reads TGCGCCAGCAGCCATGGACCGGGAGGGCTCAACGAAGGCTACACCTTC. Its translation is CASSHGPGGLNEGYTF.

The chain carries TRBV3-1 (or the pseudogene TRBV3-2) and TRBJ2-6; D uncertain. V lost 4 bases, J lost 4 bases, and 11 bases lay in between. Looked up from germline, CDR1 is LGHDT and CDR2 is YNNKEL (reference sequence). The CDR3 sequence is 15 residues long. The CDR3 reads CASSRPAWGANVLTF. The DNA for the CDR3 is TGTGCCAGCAGCCGTCCTGCGTGGGGGGCCAACGTCCTGACTTTC.

This chain uses TRBV28 with TRBJ2-5; TRBD1 might be the D (5 bases). The CDR3 totals 12 residues. In germline, CDR1 is MDHEN, CDR2 SYDVKM. V shed 7 bases and J shed 5 bases, with 11 bases lying between them. The CDR3 coding sequence is TGTGCCAGCACTCCCCCAGGGGAGACCCAGTACTTC. This translates into CASTPPGETQYF. Complete variable domain (other parts from reference TRBV28 and TRBJ2-5): DVKVTQSSRYLVKRTGEKVFLECVQDMDHENMFWYRQDPGLGLRLIYFSYDVKMKEKGDIPEGYSVSREKKERFSLILESASTNQTSMYLCASTPPGETQYFGPGTRLLVL.

V usage is TRBV5-1 and J usage is TRBJ2-3; D may be TRBD2 (6 bases). Germline V gives CDR1 SGHRS, CDR2 YFSETQ. The CDR3 extends over 12 amino acids. V lost 5 bases to trimming and J lost 4 bases, with 8 bases between them. CDR3 residues: CASREGSDTQYF. CDR3 nucleotides: TGCGCCAGCAGGGAGGGATCAGATACGCAGTATTTT.

The chain links TRBV10-3 to TRBJ1-2, with TRBD1 matching over 7 bases. This CDR3 is built from 13 residues. The germline gives CDR1 ENHRY, CDR2 SYGVKD. V lost 8 bases, J lost 5 bases, and 8 bases stayed unmatched. The CDR3 sequence: CAIYEGTVYGYTF. CDR3 DNA: TGTGCCATCTATGAGGGGACAGTATATGGCTACACCTTC.